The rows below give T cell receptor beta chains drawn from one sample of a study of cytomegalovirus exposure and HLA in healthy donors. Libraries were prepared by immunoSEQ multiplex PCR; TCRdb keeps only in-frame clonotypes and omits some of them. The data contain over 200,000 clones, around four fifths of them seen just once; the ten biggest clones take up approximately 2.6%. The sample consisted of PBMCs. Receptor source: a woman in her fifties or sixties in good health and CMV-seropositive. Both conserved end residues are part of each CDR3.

CDR3aa: CAWSGQGVLQPQHF
v_gene: TRBV30
j_gene: TRBJ1-5

CDR3aa: CASRGTGLSKLFF
v_gene: TRBV6-5
j_gene: TRBJ1-4

CDR3aa: CASSLVQIYGYTF
v_gene: TRBV7-2
j_gene: TRBJ1-2

CDR3aa: CASRPQGAGGNEQFF
v_gene: TRBV10-2
j_gene: TRBJ2-1

CDR3aa: CASSPESRQANEKLFF
v_gene: TRBV28
j_gene: TRBJ1-4

CDR3aa: CASSPADSGNTIYF
v_gene: TRBV18
j_gene: TRBJ1-3

CDR3aa: CASSPPVGANVLTF
v_gene: TRBV18
j_gene: TRBJ2-6

CDR3aa: CASSGREGLTEAFF
v_gene: TRBV5-4
j_gene: TRBJ1-1

CDR3aa: CASSRGAGGGGEKLFF
v_gene: TRBV7-8
j_gene: TRBJ1-4

CDR3aa: CSVERGYEQYF
v_gene: TRBV29-1
j_gene: TRBJ2-7

CDR3aa: CASSFARDSGANVLTF
v_gene: TRBV5-4
j_gene: TRBJ2-6